These 27 T cell receptor beta chains originate from one sample sequenced in a study of human thymus T cells. Corrective cardiac operations yielded the resected thymus tissue. Method: immunoSEQ multiplex PCR; TCRdb's copy keeps in-frame clones and lacks some. The repertoire has some 120,000 clones, just under 95% of them found once; the top ten carry approximately 0.022%. The sequencing input was thymus tissue. Receptors were obtained from a boy under two years old with a congenital heart defect but otherwise immunologically healthy.

The rearrangement links TRBV6-1 to TRBJ1-1; D unresolved. Germline-derived CDR1 and CDR2 are MNHNS and SASEGT. V shed 8 bases and J shed 6 bases, with 13 bases lying between them. This CDR3 region has 12 residues. CDR3 nucleotides: TGTGCCAGCGGCGGGTTTGCAGCTGAAGCTTTCTTT. It is translated as CASGGFAAEAFF.

The chain is built from TRBV28 and TRBJ2-2; TRBD1 matches at 7 bases. This CDR3 has 16 amino acids. Germline V lookup: CDR1 MDHEN, CDR2 SYDVKM. The CDR3 DNA reads as TGTGCTCATCAGGGCCCAACAGGGGATCAGGACGGGGAGCTGTTTTTT. Translating it yields CAHQGPTGDQDGELFF.

The chain employs TRBV21-1 and TRBJ1-2. TRBV21-1 is a recognized pseudogene. This CDR3 contains 10 residues. CDR3 protein: CAALGHGYTF. For the CDR3, the DNA is TGTGCCGCTCTAGGGCATGGCTACACCTTC.

The J gene is TRBJ1-2, the V gene TRBV27; weak D call: TRBD1 (5 bases). V gave up 8 bases and J gave up 4 bases, with 17 bases separating them. The CDR3 sequence is 14 residues long. The germline gives CDR1 MNHEY, CDR2 SMNVEV (reference sequence). CDR3 coding DNA: TGTGCCAGCGCCCCCCGGGGGGTCAGCTATGGCTACACCTTC. Translating gives CASAPRGVSYGYTF.

The chain couples TRBV10-3 to TRBJ1-5, with D tentatively TRBD1 (5 bases). The germline V gene has CDR1 ENHRY and CDR2 SYGVKD. The V and J ends lost 2 bases and 5 bases respectively, with 13 bases between them. The CDR3 runs 15 residues. The CDR3 bases are TGTGCCATCAGTGAGGATAGGACACAGCATCAGCCCCAGCATTTT. Protein product: CAISEDRTQHQPQHF.

This sequence joins TRBV11-3 and TRBJ2-2; maybe TRBD1 (5 bases). Per germline, CDR1 SGHNT and CDR2 YENEEA. V lost 5 bases and J lost 0, with 10 bases in between. This CDR3 has 15 residues. As DNA, the CDR3 is TGTGCCAGCAGCGGCAGGGTCCCGAACACCGGGGAGCTGTTTTTT. It specifies CASSGRVPNTGELFF.

V and J are TRBV25-1 and TRBJ2-5, with 7 positions matching TRBD1. CDR3 length: 15 amino acids. The germline V gene encodes CDR1 MGHDK and CDR2 SYGVNS. The trim removed 5 bases at V and 0 bases at J, leaving 6 bases unmatched. CDR3 sequence reads: CASSWKGQNQETQYF. The DNA for the CDR3 is TGTGCCAGCAGTTGGAAGGGACAGAACCAAGAGACCCAGTACTTC.

This chain connects TRBV4-1 to TRBJ2-7; D remains ambiguous. Between the trimmed V and J ends, which lost 4 bases and 0 bases, there was a span of 13 bases. This CDR3 contains 15 residues. Germline CDR1 MGHRA, CDR2 YSYEKL. The CDR3 coding sequence is TGCGCCAGCAGCCCTAGGAAGGCCAGCTCCTACGAGCAGTACTTC. Protein: CASSPRKASSYEQYF.

This clone was recorded only once. The chain joins TRBV21-1 to TRBJ2-1; the table names TRBD2, a call not compared with the DNA. TRBV21-1 is a recognized pseudogene. CDR3 length: 11 residues. The CDR3 spells CASTPGGVQFF. DNA of the CDR3: TGTGCCAGCACACCGGGCGGGGTGCAGTTCTTC.

This sequence joins TRBV10-3 and TRBJ1-1, with a weak D call TRBD1 (5 bases). CDR1 and CDR2 (germline): ENHRY, SYGVKD. This CDR3 has 13 amino acids. The V gene lost 9 bases and the J gene lost 4 bases, with 15 bases spanning the gap. CDR3: CAMRAGTGTEAFF. As DNA, the CDR3 is TGTGCCATGCGAGCCGGGACGGGCACTGAAGCTTTCTTT.

The rearrangement uses TRBV6-1 and TRBJ2-2; D could derive from TRBD1 or TRBD2 (5 bases each). This CDR3 has 10 amino acids. V lost 8 bases and J 8 bases, leaving 6 bases between the germline ends. CDR1 is MNHNS, CDR2 SASEGT, per germline. This chain's CDR3 is CASGGGELFF. The CDR3 DNA reads TGTGCCAGCGGGGGTGGGGAGCTGTTTTTT.

The chain couples TRBV4-1 to TRBJ2-5; 11 nucleotides agree with TRBD1. The J call is in doubt because the DNA end fits TRBJ2-7 better. Germline V gene data show CDR1 as MGHRA and CDR2 as YSYEKL. The CDR3 sequence is 16 residues long. CDR3 bases: TGCGCCAGCAGCTTCGACCGGGACAGGGGGGGCTACGAGCAGTACTTC. This sequence encodes CASSFDRDRGGYEQYF.

This chain links TRBV7-4 with TRBJ1-6; D not certain. V was trimmed by 3 bases and J by 5 bases, leaving 8 bases between them. Germline V gives CDR1 SGHVT, CDR2 SQSDAQ. The CDR3 is made up of 14 amino acids. This chain's CDR3 is CASSFRHDNSPLHF. The CDR3 bases are TGTGCCAGCAGCTTCCGACACGATAATTCACCCCTCCACTTT.

This chain connects TRBV7-2 to TRBJ1-1; 8 bases map to TRBD1. The length of the CDR3 is 14 residues. The germline V gene has CDR1 SGHTA and CDR2 FQGNSA. V lost 5 bases, J lost 4 bases, and 6 bases stayed unmatched. CDR3 DNA: TGTGCCAGCAGCATCCAACAGGGGGGCACTGAAGCTTTCTTT. It translates to CASSIQQGGTEAFF.

The rearrangement uses TRBV11-3 and TRBJ2-3; D gene uncertain. The germline V gene encodes CDR1 SGHNT and CDR2 YENEEA. CDR3 size: 16 residues. V dropped 0 bases and J dropped 4 bases, with 14 bases sitting between them. Here the CDR3 reads CASSLEDLAGPDTQYF. The CDR3 DNA sequence: TGTGCCAGCAGCTTAGAGGATTTGGCAGGACCAGATACGCAGTATTTT. The full variable domain, rest sourced from reference TRBV11-3 and TRBJ2-3, is EAGVVQSPRYKIIEKKQPVAFWCNPISGHNTLYWYLQNLGQGPELLIRYENEEAVDDSQLPKDRFSAERLKGVDSTLKIQPAELGDSAVYLCASSLEDLAGPDTQYFGPGTRLTVL.

This rearrangement joins TRBV18 to TRBJ1-5; 11 bases are shared with TRBD1. J was trimmed by 0 bases and V by 3 bases; bases with no gene match: 4. This CDR3 has 17 residues. Germline assignment: CDR1 KGHSH and CDR2 LQKENI. CDR3 loop: CASSPLGTGGSNQPQHF. The DNA of the CDR3 is TGTGCCAGCTCACCGCTCGGGACAGGGGGTAGCAATCAGCCCCAGCATTTT.

This rearrangement joins TRBV6-1 to TRBJ2-7, with 12 bases fitting TRBD2. The CDR3 runs to 19 residues. Germline CDR1 MNHNS, CDR2 SASEGT. V lost 3 bases, J lost 0 bases, and 12 bases stayed unmatched. CDR3 region: CASSEQGASGGESSYEQYF. CDR3 nucleotides: TGTGCCAGCAGTGAGCAAGGGGCTAGCGGGGGGGAGAGCTCCTACGAGCAGTACTTC.

The table lists this clone with a count of one. The genes are TRBV5-1 and TRBJ1-1, with D tentatively TRBD1 (5 bases). This CDR3 has 17 residues. CDR1 and CDR2 from the germline V gene are SGHRS and YFSETQ. V was trimmed by 0 bases and J by 0 bases, leaving 15 bases between them. The CDR3 spells CASSLVSGDLMNTEAFF. CDR3 DNA sequence: TGCGCCAGCAGCTTGGTATCGGGGGATCTTATGAACACTGAAGCTTTCTTT.

The gene calls are TRBV12-5 and TRBJ1-2; D not certain. CDR3 length equals 15 residues. Trimming cost V 8 bases and J 4 bases, with 20 bases left between them. Germline CDR1 reads LGHNT; CDR2 reads FRNRAP. In DNA, the CDR3 is TGTGCTAGTAGAGGAGGGCGGCAGGAAAGCTATGGCTACACCTTC. Amino acid sequence: CASRGGRQESYGYTF.

The chain links TRBV28 to TRBJ1-3; D gene uncertain. Germline V lookup: CDR1 MDHEN, CDR2 SYDVKM. The CDR3 loop spans 14 amino acids. Trimming pared 6 bases from V and 4 bases from J, leaving 13 bases between. The CDR3 here is CASRIEGEGNTIYF. In nucleotides, the CDR3 is TGTGCCAGCAGAATAGAGGGAGAAGGAAACACCATATATTTT.

The chain carries TRBV14 and TRBJ2-3; no reliable D call. Germline V gives CDR1 SGHDN, CDR2 FVKESK. V gave up 4 bases and J gave up 1 base, with 12 bases separating them. This CDR3 has 15 residues. The CDR3 DNA reads as TGTGCCAGCAGCCCGCTTATTTACGGCACAGATACGCAGTATTTT. As protein: CASSPLIYGTDTQYF. Combining the CDR3 with reference TRBV14 and TRBJ2-3 gives the whole variable domain EAGVTQFPSHSVIEKGQTVTLRCDPISGHDNLYWYRRVMGKEIKFLLHFVKESKQDESGMPNNRFLAERTGGTYSTLKVQPAELEDSGVYFCASSPLIYGTDTQYFGPGTRLTVL.

The genes are TRBV7-8 and TRBJ1-2, with D tentatively TRBD1 (6 bases). The V and J ends lost 6 bases and 3 bases respectively, with 11 bases between them. The length of the CDR3 is 13 residues. Germline V CDR1 and CDR2: SGHVS, FQNEAQ. In nucleotides, the CDR3 is TGTGCCAGCAGTGGGGGCTCGGACTATGGCTACACCTTC. This encodes CASSGGSDYGYTF. Full variable domain (missing parts from reference TRBV7-8 and TRBJ1-2): GAGVSQSPRYKVAKRGQDVALRCDPISGHVSLFWYQQALGQGPEFLTYFQNEAQLDKSGLPSDRFFAERPEGSVSTLKIQRTQQEDSAVYLCASSGGSDYGYTFGSGTRLTVV.

The genes are TRBV19 and TRBJ2-4; D uncertain. Germline loops: CDR1 LNHDA, CDR2 SQIVND (reference sequence). The CDR3 is 11 amino acids. Between the trimmed V and J ends, which lost 4 bases and 11 bases, there was a span of 9 bases. Here the CDR3 reads CASSTGRFQYF. DNA for the CDR3: TGTGCCAGTAGTACTGGGCGGTTTCAGTACTTC. The entire variable domain, with the rest obtained from reference TRBV19 and TRBJ2-4, is as follows: DGGITQSPKYLFRKEGQNVTLSCEQNLNHDAMYWYRQDPGQGLRLIYYSQIVNDFQKGDIAEGYSVSREKKESFPLTVTSAQKNPTAFYLCASSTGRFQYFGAGTRLSVL.

The chain uses TRBV15 and TRBJ1-6; tentative D call: TRBD1 (6 bases). The germline V gene encodes CDR1 LNHNV and CDR2 YYDKDF (reference sequence). The V end lost 6 bases, the J end lost 0 bases, and 15 bases lay between the germline ends. CDR3 size: 17 residues. For the CDR3, the DNA is TGTGCCACCAGTTTAGGGCAGGGGAGCTCCTATAATTCACCCCTCCACTTT. It encodes CATSLGQGSSYNSPLHF.

The chain couples TRBV6-5 to TRBJ1-4; no definite D call. This CDR3 spans 15 amino acids. Germline CDR1 and CDR2: MNHEY and SVGAGI. The V end lost 7 bases, the J end lost 2 bases, and 14 bases lay between the germline ends. The DNA of the CDR3 is TGTGCCAGCACCCAGAACGGTGGGACTAATGAAAAACTGTTTTTT. Its translation: CASTQNGGTNEKLFF.

J is TRBJ1-2 and V is TRBV7-2, with D unresolved. V was pared by 0 bases and J by 4 bases, with 9 bases between. The CDR3 extends over 14 amino acids. The germline V gene encodes CDR1 SGHTA and CDR2 FQGNSA. The CDR3 DNA reads TGTGCCAGCAGCTTAGCGCGGGCGGGCTATGGCTACACCTTC. It yields the protein CASSLARAGYGYTF.

This rearrangement joins TRBV2 to TRBJ1-4, with a possible D match to TRBD1 (6 bases). CDR3 size: 17 residues. Trimming removed 6 bases at V and 5 bases at J, with 22 bases between. Per germline, CDR1 SNHLY and CDR2 FYNNEI. The CDR3 reads CASSPLGPGARNEKLFF. In nucleotides, the CDR3 is TGTGCCAGCAGCCCCCTAGGCCCAGGGGCCAGAAATGAAAAACTGTTTTTT.